Listed here is a single TCR beta chain. Its target antigen remains unknown. No base quality information exists; no much larger clone differs at one position. Blood samples were collected up to 4 times in the first month after transplant and then at least monthly when available. The data originate from a study of graft-versus-host responses after intestinal transplantation (dated by TCRdb to about 2021). Looking at the study overall: The transplants that recipients got were multivisceral, liver-intestinal, or isolated intestinal. Rather than being sequenced by the commercial service, samples from three later patients were sequenced in-house on an Illumina MiSeq and processed with MiXCR. Alloreactive clones were identified by sequencing pre-transplant mixed lymphocyte reaction products and comparing these products with unstimulated pre-transplant donor and recipient T cells. A cohort of around 25 intestinal transplant recipients, including one retransplant, was enrolled, and a few patients lacking pretransplant specimens were excluded. Graft-versus-host and host-versus-graft alloreactive T cell clones were tracked in the graft, circulation and bone marrow after intestinal transplantation using bulk TCR-beta CDR3 sequencing. Every recipient was given anti-thymocyte globulin induction, followed by 2 to 3 years of maintenance tacrolimus and steroids. Donor T cell macrochimerism was defined as a peak of at least 4% donor T cells among recipient peripheral blood mononuclear cells. Summary of the overall study and its limitations: Peak levels of circulating GvH clones were associated with declines in HvG clones early after transplant. In patients with donor T cell macrochimerism, the allografts had high GvH to HvG T cell clonal ratios. GvH clones were found in recipient bone marrow, and some of the GvH clones appeared earlier in ileal mucosa or blood, which is consistent with an intestinal mucosal origin. Conclusions were limited by the relatively low number and heterogeneity of intestinal transplant patients.

Ends trimmed: V by 2 bases, J by 7 bases; bases unmatched to a gene: 16. From the cysteine through the phenylalanine, the CDR3 covers 18 amino acids. The DNA shown is the 54-base CDR3, in frame from base 1. CDR1 PRHDT and CDR2 FYEKMQ are derived from the germline V gene (reference sequence). Libraries were prepared through the immunoSEQ multiplex PCR assay. For most patients, high-throughput TCR-beta CDR3 sequencing of genomic DNA was performed by Adaptive Biotechnologies. As for the authors' bioinformatics: Adaptive's ImmunoSEQ software supplied the TCR sequencing data for under 20 patients, while MiXCR and VDJtools were used to process a few other patients. CDR3 nucleotide sequences shared between donor and recipient were removed because their origin could not be assigned. At least 2-fold expansion over unstimulated cells and a minimum CFSE-low frequency of 0.002% (template counts) or 0.001% (read counts) were required for clones to be classified as alloreactive. Clones were considered mappable if detected in sequenced pre-transplant spleen, lymph node, or MLR CFSE-low populations of the donor or recipient. Cumulative frequency of alloreactive clones was calculated as a percentage of all sequences weighted by copy number. The table was pulled from immuneACCESS by TCRdb, which kept in-frame rearrangements only. Such tables lose some clones; where checked, under half of the loss comes from unresolved V genes, and the rest has no known cause. The D gene and trimming were derived from the DNA, and the V and J assignments and clone size from that table. This sample gives some 25,000 clones in total; 90% of them show up just once. The ten largest clones capture just under 2% of the sample.

The specimen was PBMCs, collected 38 to 40 days after intestinal transplant. The chain uses TRBV13 and TRBJ2-1; a stretch of 8 junction bases matches TRBD2. This clonotype was obtained from a human patient who received an intestinal transplant, so some T cells may come from the graft donor. The CDR3 here reads CASSLRGSGRRVLNEQFF. The sequenced DNA is TGTGCCAGCAGCTTACGAGGGAGCGGGAGACGGGTTTTGAATGAGCAGTTCTTC.